These 4 T cell receptor beta chains came from one sample sequenced in a study of cytomegalovirus exposure and HLA in healthy donors. In the PCR, 60 Vbeta and 13 Jbeta primers were used. Here immunoSEQ multiplex PCR was the method, and the copy in TCRdb shows in-frame clones only, minus some. The sample lists over 90,000 clones, roughly 79% occurring once. Sequencing input: PBMCs. These receptors were obtained from a man over 45 in good health and CMV-seropositive.

J is TRBJ2-1 and V is TRBV28, with 9 bases lining up with TRBD1. V lost 4 bases, J lost 7 bases, and 14 bases stayed unmatched. From germline, CDR1 is MDHEN and CDR2 SYDVKM. The CDR3 spans 17 residues. Written as DNA, the CDR3 is TGTGCCAGCAGTTACGTCATAGGGACAGGGTCTTTGAATGAGCAGTTCTTC. Residues: CASSYVIGTGSLNEQFF.

V and J are TRBV4-3 and TRBJ2-7; TRBD1 matches 8 bases. This CDR3 comprises 15 residues. V lost 2 bases, J lost 1 base, and 4 bases stayed unmatched. Germline V lookup: CDR1 LGHNA, CDR2 YSLEER. The CDR3 sequence is CASSQQWTGSYEQYF. The CDR3 DNA reads TGCGCCAGCAGCCAACAATGGACAGGGTCCTACGAGCAGTACTTC.

This clone has just one count. The chain carries TRBV6-6 and TRBJ1-2; D is ambiguous. The CDR3 covers 14 residues. Trimming took off 6 bases at V and 1 base at J, with 12 bases between the two ends. Germline V lookup: CDR1 MNHNY, CDR2 SVGAGI (reference sequence). The CDR3 DNA follows: TGTGCCAGCAGCCTCTCACGGGATAACTATGGCTACACCTTC. It encodes CASSLSRDNYGYTF.

This chain connects TRBV28 to TRBJ1-1, with D tentatively TRBD1 (6 bases). The V end lost 6 bases, the J end lost 4 bases, and 15 bases lay between the germline ends. This CDR3 is 14 amino acids long. Germline lookup yields CDR1 MDHEN and CDR2 SYDVKM. CDR3 protein: CASRIRDTGTEAFF. CDR3 nucleotides: TGTGCCAGCAGGATCCGGGACACAGGCACTGAAGCTTTCTTT.